The TCR beta chain under discussion was sequenced for a study of regulatory T cells in long-lasting Graves disease (TCRdb year 2021). For the study in its entirety: Persistent Graves' disease was defined as antithyroid drug treatment for over 5 years with persistently positive TSH receptor autoantibodies. The study was registered as a clinical trial and conducted in China. A total of about 35 samples underwent TCR sequencing, from roughly 13 patients with persistent Graves' disease and around 20 patients with newly diagnosed Graves' disease. Patients with persistent Graves' disease were compared with patients with newly diagnosed Graves' disease using TCR sequencing and RNA sequencing of peripheral blood. In the clinical cohort, patients with persistent Graves' disease had used antithyroid drugs for an average of about 9.3 years.

Study-level results and caveats: Lower TCR Shannon entropy and fewer highly expanded clones were observed in persistent Graves' disease patients than in newly diagnosed patients, which suggested clonal expansion. Only peripheral blood was studied, because thyroid tissue, the primary lesion, was inaccessible. As a limitation, the authors acknowledged that the small sample size may reduce accuracy. Persistent patients shared more public clonotypes among themselves (around 2,800) than newly diagnosed patients did (roughly 910). Sequencing and analysis were limited to the TCR beta chain. TRBV28, TRBJ1-2 and TRBJ2-5 were preferentially used in persistent disease, while TRBV20-1 and TRBJ2-1 were favored in newly diagnosed disease.

The library was made by multiplex PCR. The reads were generated on an Illumina HiSeq 4000. CDR3 regions were amplified by Arm-PCR with iRepertoire HTBI primers to construct TCR beta libraries. Gel purification was performed on PCR products prior to sequencing. As for the original processing: Gene usage analysis of CDR3 amino acid clonotypes used the 55 to 80 TRBV and 12 to 15 TRBJ segments found across samples. Filtered high-quality paired reads were merged into contigs using COPE and FqMerger. Contigs were aligned with BLAST to IMGT TRBV, TRBD and TRBJ reference genes, and CDR3 was defined per IMGT. Any clonotype with a frequency above 0.1% was classified as a highly expanded clone. Repertoire diversity was measured by Shannon entropy, and V-J evenness by the Gini coefficient. A clonotype found in more than one individual was treated as public. The public reads were run again by TCRdb, first through fastp at Q25 and then through MiXCR, and only productive beta chains were kept. CDR3 protein sequences are deduplicated, and each keeps its most common genes and DNA. It is TCRdb's table, rather than the study itself, that gives the V and J calls and clone size. The table for this sample lists around 430,000 distinct CDR3 sequences; about 20% of them were counted only once. The ten biggest clones cover over 10% of the sample.

The CDR3 goes from the cysteine to the phenylalanine over 17 residues. Only the CDR3 region is kept as DNA, spanning 51 bases read in frame from base 1. V loses 6 bases, J loses 0 bases, and the germline ends lie 20 bases apart. CDR1 and CDR2, per the germline V gene, are SNHLY and FYNNEI. This clonotype was found many times. No cognate antigen has been identified for it. No qualities accompany the bases; no much larger clone lies one base away. Explained via the paper, the time point label denotes: persistent/refractory GD, antithyroid drugs over 5 years with positive TRAb. For both TCR sequencing and RNA sequencing, RNA was extracted from PBMCs using TRIzol. The diagnosis of Graves' disease was made according to American Thyroid Association guidelines. Patients for the study were recruited at an endocrinology department in Xi'an, China. Each patient gave 9 to 10 milliliters of peripheral blood, collected in an EDTA anticoagulant tube. PBMCs were isolated by Ficoll Paque Plus density gradient separation without further T cell sorting. RNA quality was checked with an Agilent 2100 Bioanalyzer and agarose gel, and concentration with a NanoDrop 2000.

This material consisted of peripheral blood mononuclear cells (PBMCs), taken when the disease was refractory, from a patient treated with antithyroid drugs. The rearrangement joined TRBV2 to TRBJ1-2; the D region possibly corresponds to TRBD1 (6 bases align). The TCR comes from a female donor with Graves disease. Here is the DNA: TGTGCCAGCAGGAGGGGTGGACAGAAACTTACTAACTATGGCTACACCTTC. This encodes CASRRGGQKLTNYGYTF.